This TCR beta chain was captured by sequencing in a study of response to subunit inactivated influenza vaccine (dated by TCRdb to 2016 to 2018). Broadly, across the study: Deep quantitative T cell receptor repertoire profiling was used in the study to track responses to a trivalent subunit inactivated influenza vaccine. Overall study results and their limits: The authors proposed that each seasonal influenza vaccination may bring in only a limited number of new T cells.

To prepare the library, RT-PCR was applied. TCRdb names Illumina HiSeq 2500 as the instrument used. Through fastp at Q25 and MiXCR, TCRdb rebuilt clones from the public reads, retaining in-frame beta chains. Each record represents a unique CDR3 protein, reported with the most common genes and DNA among its rows. A total of hundreds of thousands of distinct CDR3 sequences appear in this sample, about 15% of them only once. The top ten clonotypes cover approximately 6.5% of the sample. The germline V gene (reference sequence) specifies SGHNT as CDR1 and YYREEE as CDR2. Trimming removed 1 base from V and 4 bases from J, leaving 15 bases between the germline ends. The CDR3 has 16 amino acids, counting the end cysteine and phenylalanine. The entry retains the CDR3 DNA only, 48 bases that are in frame from base 1. This clonotype was observed a handful of times. The specificity of this receptor is unknown. Qualities for individual bases were not recorded, and no much larger clone is one base off.

The chain is encoded by TRBV5-4 joined to TRBJ2-1, with TRBD2 tentatively as D gene (6 bases match). The receptor comes from a man in his forties or fifties who received an inactivated influenza vaccine. Donor details come from another sample of the same person, matched by shared clones. The material sequenced was PBMCs from blood, taken approximately 15 days before vaccination. The CDR3 here reads CASSLWVGGWYNEQFF. DNA sequence: TGTGCCAGCAGCTTGTGGGTCGGGGGTTGGTACAATGAGCAGTTCTTC.